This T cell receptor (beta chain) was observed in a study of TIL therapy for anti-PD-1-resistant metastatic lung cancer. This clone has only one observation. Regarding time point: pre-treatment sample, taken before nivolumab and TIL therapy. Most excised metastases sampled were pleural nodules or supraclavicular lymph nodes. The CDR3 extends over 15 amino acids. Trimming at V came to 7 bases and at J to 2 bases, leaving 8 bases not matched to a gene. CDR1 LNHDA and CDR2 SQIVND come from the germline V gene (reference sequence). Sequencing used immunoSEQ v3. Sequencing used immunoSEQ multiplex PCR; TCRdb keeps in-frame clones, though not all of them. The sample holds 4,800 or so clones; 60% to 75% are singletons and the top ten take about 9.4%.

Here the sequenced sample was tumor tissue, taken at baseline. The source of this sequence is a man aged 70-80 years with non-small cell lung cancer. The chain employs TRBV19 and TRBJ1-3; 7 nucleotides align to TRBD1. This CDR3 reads CASNARDSAGNTIYF. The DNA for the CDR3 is TGTGCCAGTAACGCCCGGGACAGCGCTGGAAACACCATATATTTT.